This TCR beta chain came from a study of blood T cell repertoires in COVID-19. Data came from immunoSEQ multiplex PCR; TCRdb stores just in-frame clones and leaves some out. The data show some 250,000 clones, with approximately 86% seen just once and over 6% held by the top ten. The CDR3 runs 17 residues. The V and J genes are TRBV12-1 and TRBJ2-1; the table's TRBD2 call for D was not verified on the DNA. TRBV12-1 constitutes a pseudogene. The sequencing sample was made of peripheral blood. The clonotype was recovered from a woman in her seventies with active or convalescent COVID-19. CDR3 loop: CASSFAVTSGGHNEQFF. DNA of the CDR3: TGTGCCAGCAGCTTTGCGGTAACTAGCGGGGGGCACAATGAGCAGTTCTTC.